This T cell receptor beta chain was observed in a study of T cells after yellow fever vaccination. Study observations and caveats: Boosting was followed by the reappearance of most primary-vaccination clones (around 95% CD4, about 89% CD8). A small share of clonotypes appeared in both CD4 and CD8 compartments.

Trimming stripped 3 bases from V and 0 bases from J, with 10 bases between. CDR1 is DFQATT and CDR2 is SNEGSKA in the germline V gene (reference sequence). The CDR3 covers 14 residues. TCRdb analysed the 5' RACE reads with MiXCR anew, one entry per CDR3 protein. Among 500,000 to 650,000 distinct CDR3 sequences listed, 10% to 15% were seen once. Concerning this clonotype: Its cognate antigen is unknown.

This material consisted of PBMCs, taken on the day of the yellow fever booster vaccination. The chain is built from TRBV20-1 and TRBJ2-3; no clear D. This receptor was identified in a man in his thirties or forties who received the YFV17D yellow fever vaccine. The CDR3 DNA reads TGCAGTGCTAGGCTCCCCGGGAGCACAGATACGCAGTATTTT. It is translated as CSARLPGSTDTQYF.